This is a list of T cell receptor beta chains from one sample in a study of blood T cell repertoires in COVID-19. The table came from immunoSEQ multiplex PCR; TCRdb's copy has only in-frame clones and leaves some out. Of about 500,000 clones listed, roughly nine tenths are singletons. Sequencing was carried out using PBMCs or T cells enriched from blood (not recorded which). The receptors were sampled from a woman between 18 and 29 years old who had recovered from COVID-19. The CDR3 runs from the conserved cysteine through the conserved F or W. A D gene is named only where the DNA matches it firmly. Some rows have no size entry. The others give once, few or many, or a class for an expanded clone.

V gene	D gene	clone size	J gene	CDR3 protein
TRBV27	TRBD1	-	TRBJ1-2	CASSPETGGVSGYTF
TRBV11-2	TRBD2	-	TRBJ2-1	CASSFSGGRRNEQFF
TRBV30	TRBD2	-	TRBJ2-1	CAWSWGGTSEQFF
TRBV2	-	-	TRBJ1-5	CASSEYRDFGQPQHF
TRBV6-5	-	-	TRBJ2-1	CASSYSSYNEQFF
TRBV11-3	TRBD2	-	TRBJ2-3	CASSLTGGALDTQYF
TRBV2	-	once	TRBJ1-5	CASRGGLNQPQHF
TRBV2	-	-	TRBJ2-5	CASSSDRYQETQYF
TRBV2	-	-	TRBJ1-1	CASSWLLNTEAFF
TRBV12-5	TRBD1	-	TRBJ1-2	CASGLEQGAGGYTF
TRBV28	TRBD2	-	TRBJ2-7	CASTTPAGGAQYEQYF
TRBV5-1	TRBD2	-	TRBJ2-7	CASSLAKGLAGASYEQYF
TRBV12-3/TRBV12-4	TRBD1	-	TRBJ1-1	CASSSTTGAAFF
TRBV28	-	-	TRBJ2-7	CASSLYHSRGEQYF
TRBV18	-	-	TRBJ2-5	CASSPPVEETQYF
TRBV5-1	-	once	TRBJ2-7	CASSPRGTLSSYEQYF
TRBV12-3/TRBV12-4	-	-	TRBJ1-1	CASREDSEAFF
TRBV6-5	TRBD2	-	TRBJ2-5	CASASGRGALETQYF
TRBV12-3/TRBV12-4	TRBD1	-	TRBJ2-7	CASRRQGGNEQYF
TRBV15	TRBD2	-	TRBJ2-3	CATGPLGGSDTQYF
TRBV30	-	-	TRBJ1-5	CAWSGTRGGQPQHF
TRBV7-8	TRBD1	-	TRBJ2-3	CASKGGSTDTQYF
TRBV24-1	-	-	TRBJ1-5	CATSDPRLGPQHF
TRBV28	TRBD1	-	TRBJ1-2	CASSFDRGYGYTF
TRBV12-5	-	-	TRBJ1-2	CASGLETLHYGYTF
TRBV9	TRBD2	-	TRBJ2-5	CASSVGGLAGRPETQYF
TRBV27	-	-	TRBJ2-2	CASSLTGPGELFF
TRBV2	-	-	TRBJ2-2	CASRFSGGAELFF
TRBV21-1	-	once	TRBJ1-6	CASSPVGTPNSPLHF
TRBV18	-	-	TRBJ2-5	CASSISWGQQLGTQYF
TRBV3-1/TRBV3-2	-	many	TRBJ1-5	CASSQGGQGPLYQPQHF
TRBV5-6	-	-	TRBJ2-7	CASSLLLRDEQYF
TRBV11-1	TRBD2	-	TRBJ2-1	CASSLETSGNEQFF
TRBV11-2	-	-	TRBJ1-2	CASSLTTGMDYGYTF
TRBV14	-	-	TRBJ1-2	CASSQDSGAALYGYTF
TRBV7-2	TRBD1	-	TRBJ1-1	CASTLTLGQGSTEAFF
TRBV28	TRBD1	-	TRBJ1-5	CASTRTGLSYFYQPQHF
TRBV6-4	-	-	TRBJ2-3	CASSVRHLAGAPTDTQYF
TRBV14	-	-	TRBJ1-2	CASSPGHNNYGYTF
TRBV13	-	-	TRBJ2-3	CASRPTGATGTSTDTQYF
TRBV10-3	-	once	TRBJ2-2	CAISESDRRYNTGELFF
TRBV12-5	TRBD2	-	TRBJ2-7	CASGLVLGDGRGGRSLEQYF
TRBV27	-	-	TRBJ1-1	CASSLISTWGGDTEAFF
TRBV6-5	TRBD2	-	TRBJ2-3	CASRLAGGQGTQYF